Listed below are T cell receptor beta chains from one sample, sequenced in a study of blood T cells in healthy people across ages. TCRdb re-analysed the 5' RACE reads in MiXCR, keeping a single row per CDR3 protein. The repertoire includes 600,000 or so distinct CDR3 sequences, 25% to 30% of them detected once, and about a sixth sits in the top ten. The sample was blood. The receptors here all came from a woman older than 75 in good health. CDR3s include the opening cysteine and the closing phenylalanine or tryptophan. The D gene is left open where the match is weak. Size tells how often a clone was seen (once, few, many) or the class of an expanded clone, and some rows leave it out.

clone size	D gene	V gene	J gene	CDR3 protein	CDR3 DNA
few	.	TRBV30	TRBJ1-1	CAWSSRGWGTEAFF	TGTGCCTGGAGTTCCCGGGGGTGGGGAACTGAAGCTTTCTTT
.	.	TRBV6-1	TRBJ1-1	CASRGRANTEAFF	TGTGCCAGCAGGGGTAGGGCAAACACTGAAGCTTTCTTT
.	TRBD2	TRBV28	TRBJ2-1	CASSLTGGMNEQFF	TGTGCCAGCAGTTTAACGGGAGGAATGAATGAGCAGTTCTTC
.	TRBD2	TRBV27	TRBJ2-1	CASSLTSGYNKQFF	TGTGCCAGCAGTTTAACTAGCGGGTACAATAAGCAGTTCTTC
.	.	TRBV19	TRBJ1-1	CASSIQGSNTEAFF	TGTGCCAGTAGTATCCAGGGATCGAACACTGAAGCTTTCTTT
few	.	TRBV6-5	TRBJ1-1	CASRAWGRDTEAFF	TGTGCCAGCAGGGCCTGGGGGCGCGACACTGAAGCTTTCTTT
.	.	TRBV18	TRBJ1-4	CASSPGGITANEKLFF	TGTGCCAGCTCACCAGGAGGGATAACGGCTAATGAAAAACTGTTTTTT
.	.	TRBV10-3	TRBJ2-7	CAISEHPSRRSSYEQYF	TGTGCCATCAGTGAGCACCCCTCCAGACGGTCTTCCTACGAGCAGTACTTC
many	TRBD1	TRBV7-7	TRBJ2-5	CASSRDRAHQETQYF	TGTGCTAGCAGCCGGGACAGGGCCCACCAAGAGACCCAGTACTTC
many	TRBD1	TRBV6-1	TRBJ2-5	CASSPGGNQETQYF	TGTGCCAGCAGCCCAGGGGGTAACCAAGAGACCCAGTACTTC
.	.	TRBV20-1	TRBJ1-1	CSASQGEKGAFF	TGCAGTGCTTCCCAGGGTGAGAAAGGAGCTTTCTTT
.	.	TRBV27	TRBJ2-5	CASRFGSQETQYF	TGTGCCAGCAGGTTTGGTTCACAGGAGACCCAGTACTTC
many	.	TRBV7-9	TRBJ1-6	CASSPRTLSSYNSPLHF	TGTGCCAGCAGCCCGCGGACTCTGAGCTCCTATAATTCACCCCTCCACTTT
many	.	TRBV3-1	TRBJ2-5	CASKQGGQETQYF	TGTGCCAGCAAGCAGGGCGGCCAAGAGACCCAGTACTTC
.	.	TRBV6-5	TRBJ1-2	CASSYARGGGYTF	TGTGCCAGCAGTTACGCTAGGGGCGGGGGCTACACCTTC
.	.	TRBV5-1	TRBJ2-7	CASSLAPGYPYEQYF	TGCGCCAGCAGCTTGGCGCCAGGGTACCCCTACGAGCAGTACTTC
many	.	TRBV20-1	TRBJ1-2	CSARDRVGTRSGYTF	TGCAGTGCTAGAGATCGGGTCGGGACAAGATCGGGCTACACCTTC
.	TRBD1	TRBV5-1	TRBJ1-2	CVSSLGGQLNYGYTF	TGCGTCAGCAGCCTGGGGGGACAGCTTAACTATGGCTACACCTTC
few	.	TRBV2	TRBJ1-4	CASSEAGEKLFF	TGTGCCAGCAGTGAAGCGGGAGAAAAACTGTTTTTT
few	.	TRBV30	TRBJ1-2	CAWSPVGRGYGYTF	TGTGCCTGGAGTCCGGTGGGTCGAGGCTATGGCTACACCTTC
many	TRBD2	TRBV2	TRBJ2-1	CASSAGTSVDEQFF	TGTGCCAGCAGCGCCGGGACTAGCGTGGATGAGCAGTTCTTC
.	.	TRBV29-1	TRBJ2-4	CSSGPHYYTQYF	TGCAGCTCGGGCCCCCATTATTATACCCAGTACTTC
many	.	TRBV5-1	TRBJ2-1	CASSLTSSEQFF	TGCGCCAGCAGCTTGACTAGCTCTGAGCAGTTCTTC
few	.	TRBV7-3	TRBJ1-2	CASSLTLRGGQITF	TGTGCCAGCAGCTTAACGTTGAGGGGAGGGCAGATCACCTTC
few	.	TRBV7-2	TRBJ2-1	CASSLLRTGSDEQFF	TGTGCCAGCAGCTTACTTCGGACCGGCTCTGATGAGCAGTTCTTC
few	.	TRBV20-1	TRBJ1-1	CSARHRDGVPEAFF	TGCAGTGCTAGGCACCGGGACGGCGTCCCTGAAGCTTTCTTT
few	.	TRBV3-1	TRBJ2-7	CASSQGCEQYF	TGTGCCAGCAGCCAAGGATGCGAGCAGTACTTC
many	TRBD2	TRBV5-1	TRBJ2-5	CASSFTSGKIQETQYF	TGCGCCAGCAGCTTCACTAGCGGAAAAATCCAAGAGACCCAGTACTTC
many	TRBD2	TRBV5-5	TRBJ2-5	CASSLGLAGEETQYF	TGTGCCAGCAGCTTAGGGCTAGCGGGAGAAGAGACCCAGTACTTC
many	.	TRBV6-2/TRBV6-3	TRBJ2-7	CASSSPGPPAWSSYEQYF	TGTGCCAGCAGTTCTCCGGGACCTCCGGCGTGGAGCTCCTACGAGCAGTACTTC
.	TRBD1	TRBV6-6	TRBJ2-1	CVSSYRDRYNEQFF	TGTGTCAGCAGTTACCGGGACAGGTACAATGAGCAGTTCTTC
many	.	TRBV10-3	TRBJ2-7	CAISAIQGYEQYF	TGTGCCATCAGTGCCATTCAGGGTTACGAGCAGTACTTC
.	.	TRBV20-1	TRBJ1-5	CSARDPDGSNQPRHF	TGCAGTGCTAGAGACCCGGACGGGAGCAATCAGCCCCGGCATTTT
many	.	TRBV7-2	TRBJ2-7	CASSLVGRLGEQYF	TGTGCCAGCAGCTTAGTGGGCAGGCTTGGGGAGCAGTACTTC
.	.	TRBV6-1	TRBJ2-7	CASSERSRGYEQYF	TGTGCCAGCAGTGAAAGGAGCAGGGGCTACGAGCAGTACTTC
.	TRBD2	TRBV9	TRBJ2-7	CASTPDPGTTYNEQYF	TGTGCCAGCACCCCAGACCCCGGGACTACCTACAATGAGCAGTACTTC
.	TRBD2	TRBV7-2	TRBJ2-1	CASSFGLAGINEQFF	TGTGCCAGCAGCTTCGGGCTAGCGGGGATCAATGAGCAGTTCTTC
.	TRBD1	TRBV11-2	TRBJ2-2	CASSPELGTGGRNGELFF	TGTGCCAGCAGCCCCGAGCTTGGGACAGGGGGCAGAAACGGGGAGCTGTTTTTT
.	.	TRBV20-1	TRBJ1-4	CSARDRRGTANEKLFF	TGCAGTGCTAGAGATCGTAGGGGCACAGCTAATGAAAAACTGTTTTTT
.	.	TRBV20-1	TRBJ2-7	CSARLTHEQYF	TGCAGTGCTAGATTGACCCACGAGCAGTACTTC
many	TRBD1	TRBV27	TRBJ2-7	CASSTNRGLYEQYF	TGTGCCAGCAGTACCAACAGGGGGCTCTACGAGCAGTACTTC
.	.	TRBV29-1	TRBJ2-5	CGVEDSGAGRYF	TGCGGCGTTGAAGATTCAGGGGCCGGTCGGTACTTC
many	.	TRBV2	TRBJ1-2	CATLKGGLDYGYTF	TGTGCCACTCTAAAGGGGGGCTTGGACTATGGCTACACCTTC
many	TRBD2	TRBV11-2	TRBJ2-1	CASSLDGGGQFF	TGTGCCAGCAGCTTAGACGGGGGGGGACAGTTCTTC
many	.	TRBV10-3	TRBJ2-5	CAISGGGPETQYF	TGTGCCATCAGTGGGGGGGGGCCGGAGACCCAGTACTTC
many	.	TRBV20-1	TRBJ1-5	CSATHVDRYSNQPQHF	TGCAGTGCTACACACGTTGACAGGTATAGCAATCAGCCCCAGCATTTT
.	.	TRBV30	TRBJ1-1	CAWSMKGVNTEAFF	TGTGCCTGGAGTATGAAGGGCGTAAACACTGAAGCTTTCTTT
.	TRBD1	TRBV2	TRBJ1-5	CASRGGGTYSNQPQHF	TGTGCCAGCAGGGGAGGGGGCACCTATAGCAATCAGCCCCAGCATTTT
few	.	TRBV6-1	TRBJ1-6	CASSEPRTGGSPLHF	TGTGCCAGCAGTGAACCCAGGACGGGAGGTTCACCCCTCCACTTT
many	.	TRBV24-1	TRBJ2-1	CATSDYKAAQFF	TGTGCCACCAGTGATTATAAGGCAGCGCAGTTCTTC
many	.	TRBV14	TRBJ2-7	CASSQLGARDEQYF	TGTGCCAGCAGCCAACTGGGGGCGAGGGACGAGCAGTACTTC
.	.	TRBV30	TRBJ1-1	CAWSVFGGLNTEAFF	TGTGCCTGGAGTGTATTTGGCGGACTGAACACTGAAGCTTTCTTT
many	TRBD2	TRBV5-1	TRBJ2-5	CASSPGRVTETQYF	TGCGCCAGCAGCCCCGGGAGGGTTACGGAGACCCAGTACTTC